This TCR beta chain was identified in a study of vaccination effects on CD4 cells after COVID-19. Study in general: Two doses of BNT162b2 or mRNA-1273 vaccine were administered to participants.

Study outcomes and limitations: Late post-vaccination, clones induced by infection and those induced by vaccine underwent marked clonal contraction.

Notes on this clone: Its matching antigen is unknown.

V lost 0 bases and J 4 bases, leaving 14 bases between the germline ends. CDR1 and CDR2 from the germline V gene are SGHRS and YFSETQ. The CDR3 covers 16 residues. The method was immunoSEQ multiplex PCR; TCRdb's version includes in-frame clones alone and lacks a portion of them. This table holds fewer than 55,000 clones, 79% found once. Under the ViraFEST assay, PBMC were stimulated with viral peptide pools so that antigen-specific CD4+ T cells expanded. Sequencing was performed afterwards. Isolation of CD4+ T cells took place after around 10 days of culture. Vaccinated recipients, who were negative for nucleocapsid antibodies, had no history of SARS-CoV-2 infection. After under 2.5 million PBMC were placed in each well, they were cultured with approximately 9.4 IU/ml IL-2 and 8 to 10 ug/ml peptides. Half the medium was swapped for IL-2 medium on days 3 and 7.

This TCR was sampled from a human donor who received a COVID-19 vaccine. The sequencing used CD4+ T cells from PBMCs cultured with HCoV-OC43 spike peptides, collected before COVID-19 vaccination. Subset: HCoV-OC43 spike overlapping peptide pool stimulation. The chain couples TRBV5-1 to TRBJ1-3, with a possible D match to TRBD1 (6 bases). In DNA, the CDR3 is TGCGCCAGCAGCTTGGCCGGTCAGGGGTTCGGAAACACCATATATTTT. It translates to CASSLAGQGFGNTIYF.